Presented here are 9 T cell receptor beta chains from one specimen sequenced in a study of blood T cell repertoires in COVID-19. Generated by immunoSEQ multiplex PCR, the TCRdb table keeps only in-frame clones and is missing some. Among around 300,000 clones listed, around 85% were seen once. Material: peripheral blood. These receptors were obtained from a woman aged 70 to 79 with acute or convalescent COVID-19.

The V and J genes are TRBV3-1 (or the pseudogene TRBV3-2) and TRBJ2-5, with 10 bases fitting TRBD2. The germline CDR1 and CDR2 sequences are LGHDT and YNNKEL (reference sequence). CDR3 length: 16 residues. The V gene end was trimmed by 4 bases and the J gene end by 4 bases; junction bases not matched to a gene: 9. CDR3 in DNA: TGTGCCAGCAGCCCTGGGTTCAGCGGGGGGGCAGAGACCCAGTACTTC. This codes for CASSPGFSGGAETQYF.

This sequence joins TRBV15 and TRBJ1-1; tentatively, D is TRBD1 (6 bases). Trimming stripped 0 bases from V and 3 bases from J, with 11 bases between. Looked up from germline, CDR1 is LNHNV and CDR2 is YYDKDF (reference sequence). The CDR3 extends over 15 amino acids. CDR3 DNA: TGTGCCACCAGCAGAGATCGGAGGACAGACACTGAAGCTTTCTTT. Its protein product is CATSRDRRTDTEAFF.

This chain joins TRBV6-5 and TRBJ1-2; 9 bases agree with TRBD1. J gave up 6 bases and V 6 bases, and 8 bases lay outside the gene matches. CDR3 size: 14 residues. The germline V gene encodes CDR1 MNHEY and CDR2 SVGAGI. Written as DNA, the CDR3 is TGTGCCAGCAGCGCCCGACAGGGGGTGGATGGCTACACCTTC. Encoded protein: CASSARQGVDGYTF.

Here the CDR3 DNA reads TGTGCCAGCGGCGTATTGGGACAGTTTTCCCCTTCTGGGGCCAACGTCCTGACTTTC. Encoded protein: CASGVLGQFSPSGANVLTF. V and J are TRBV2 and TRBJ2-6; 7 bases are a match to TRBD1. CDR1 is SNHLY, CDR2 FYNNEI, per germline. V lost 8 bases and J lost 1; bases outside the gene matches: 17. The CDR3 runs 19 residues.

V gene TRBV28 combines with J gene TRBJ1-5; no definite D call. The CDR3 runs to 12 residues. Germline CDR1 and CDR2: MDHEN and SYDVKM. V was trimmed by 2 bases and J by 5 bases, leaving 4 bases between them. The CDR3 reads CASSLAYQPQHF. The CDR3 nucleotides are TGTGCCAGCAGTTTAGCGTATCAGCCCCAGCATTTT. Full variable domain (rest looked up from reference TRBV28 and TRBJ1-5): DVKVTQSSRYLVKRTGEKVFLECVQDMDHENMFWYRQDPGLGLRLIYFSYDVKMKEKGDIPEGYSVSREKKERFSLILESASTNQTSMYLCASSLAYQPQHFGDGTRLSIL.

The gene calls are TRBV18 and TRBJ2-7, with 13 bases matching TRBD2. V shed 4 bases and J 1 base; nucleotides not matched to a gene: 1. The V gene's germline CDR1 is KGHSH and CDR2 LQKENI. The CDR3 is 15 residues long. In DNA, the CDR3 is TGTGCCAGCTCACAGACTAGCGGGGGGTCCTACGAGCAGTACTTC. Its translation is CASSQTSGGSYEQYF.

The V call is TRBV3-1 (or the pseudogene TRBV3-2), the J call TRBJ2-5; D perhaps matches TRBD2 (5 bases). Germline V lookup: CDR1 LGHDT, CDR2 YNNKEL (reference sequence). CDR3 size: 16 residues. Trimming left V 2 bases short and J 4 bases short, with 17 bases between. Written as DNA, the CDR3 is TGTGCCAGCAGCCAACCCGGACTGTTTTCCAGAGAGACCCAGTACTTC. Translating it yields CASSQPGLFSRETQYF.

The chain couples TRBV7-9 to TRBJ2-1; TRBD2 aligns across 12 bases. The CDR3 extends over 16 amino acids. Germline CDR1 and CDR2: SEHNR and FQNEAQ (reference sequence). With 4 bases clipped from V and 7 bases from J, the junction kept 8 bases outside the gene matches. The chain's CDR3 is CASSSDLAGGLNEQFF. The CDR3 region has the DNA TGTGCCAGCAGCTCCGATCTAGCGGGGGGGCTTAATGAGCAGTTCTTC. The full variable domain, with the rest looked up from reference TRBV7-9 and TRBJ2-1, is DTGVSQNPRHKITKRGQNVTFRCDPISEHNRLYWYRQTLGQGPEFLTYFQNEAQLEKSRLLSDRFSAERPKGSFSTLEIQRTEQGDSAMYLCASSSDLAGGLNEQFFGPGTRLTVL.

The rearrangement links TRBV24-1 to TRBJ1-5; D remains ambiguous. Trimming took off 5 bases at V and 7 bases at J, with 8 bases between the two ends. CDR3 length: 12 amino acids. Germline CDR1 and CDR2: KGHDR and SFDVKD. The chain's CDR3 is CATSVRPQPQHF. The CDR3 nucleotides are TGTGCCACCAGTGTGCGGCCCCAGCCCCAGCATTTT.